The present T cell receptor beta chain was sequenced within a study of shared clonotypes between healthy human individuals (dated by TCRdb to the early 2020s). Context from the whole study: A couple of women and a few men aged 18 to 49 years were included in the cohort. Per donor, three plates each were used for CD4 naive and CD4 memory, two for CD8 naive, and one for CD8 memory. To estimate repertoire size and how much clonotypes are shared between individuals, the study performed deep sequencing of blood TCR repertoires from about 5 healthy adults. To increase sequencing depth and limit assay-specific biases, TCR repertoire library preparation and sequencing were carried out by different laboratories using diverse techniques. Between about 0.9 and 9 billion PBMCs per donor were obtained by leukapheresis.

The investigation overall reported the following: Sampling was restricted to blood, and TCR repertoires in tissue are likely to differ from TCR repertoires in blood. Incomplete sequencing was indicated by rarefaction of sorted-subset datasets, despite the large sequencing depth. Compared with non-shared clonotypes, clonotypes shared by all four sorted-subset donors had higher generation probabilities. Estimated clonotype richness was generally larger for naive than for memory subsets. Pairwise subsampling led to the expectation that sequencing depth would affect the degree of clonotype sharing among donors. When several donors were compared, the shared fraction of clonotypes was roughly 4.8% for naive CD4, roughly 3.4% for naive CD8, 2% to 2.5% for memory CD4, and under 0.5% for memory CD8. The small number of donors limited the genetic and exposure-history diversity represented.

TCR CDR3 regions were amplified from genomic DNA by multiplex PCR using the deep immunoSEQ assay. Extracted genomic DNA from each cell subset was spread evenly across all wells of several immunoSEQ 96-well plates, with each plate serving as a replicate. For sorted subsets, roughly 200 ng genomic DNA, equal to some 28,000 T cell genomes, was loaded into each replicate PCR. The purified libraries were quantified using a Qubit 3.0 fluorometer, sized with a Bioanalyzer 2100, and then quantified again using the KAPA Library Quantification kit. Every immunoSEQ 96-well plate was sequenced on a separate single-read 150-cycle Illumina NextSeq 550 flow cell. The published analysis was carried out like this. Because the immunoSEQ output included only junctional sequences and no quality scores, the filtering could not be the same as the filtering used for full-length reads. Sequences were annotated with PyIR, a Python wrapper for IgBLAST v1.9, and V/J genes and CDR3 were assigned using IMGT germline references. Reads were removed for weak V/J assignments (E-value above 1e-6), missing CDR3, stop codons, out-of-frame junctions, or ambiguous translated residues. A V3J clonotype was defined by an identical inferred V gene, J gene, and CDR3 amino acid sequence. Percentage overlap between repertoires was computed as shared unique clonotypes divided by the size of the smaller repertoire. Three approaches were used to assess repertoire richness: RTK rarefaction, the Chao1 estimator, and Recon v2.1 estimates of unobserved clonotypes. Generation probabilities for all TCRbeta clonotypes obtained by the gDNA method from several donors were computed using OLGA. TCRdb stores this immuneACCESS table with in-frame sequences only. Part of the clones is absent; in the studies checked, under half of the shortfall reflects unresolved V genes, and no reason is known for the rest. The V and J calls and clone size were taken over from that table, and D and trimming were inferred from the DNA. The sample has under 650,000 clones on record, around 96% of them singletons. The ten largest clonotypes hold 0.05% to 0.07% of the sample.

In the case of this clone: Its antigen remains unidentified. No much larger clone is present one base from it, and per-base qualities are unavailable.

Healthy HIV-negative adults with no recently reported acute infections or vaccinations were included as donors. Every donor was a Caucasian adult living in Nashville, Tennessee, USA. Magnetic negative selection was used to enrich CD4+ T cells, after which naive cells were positively selected on CD45RA and the negative fraction became the memory subset. Blood was obtained by leukapheresis, after which PBMCs were separated by Ficoll-Histopaque density gradient centrifugation and cryopreserved in liquid nitrogen vapor phase. Purity and quantity of every magnetically sorted T cell population were checked by analytical flow cytometry. Genomic DNA was isolated from every sorted fraction and measured by UV absorbance on a Nanodrop 2000c. V is cut back by 4 bases and J by 0 bases, with 1 base in the junction unmatched. The CDR3, from cysteine to phenylalanine, totals 15 residues. The retained sequence is limited to the CDR3, 45 bases, with the frame set at the first base. CDR1 and CDR2 were assigned from the germline V gene as KGHSH and LQKENI.

The receptor was isolated from a woman in her thirties in good health. The chain couples TRBV18 to TRBJ2-3; the junction holds 10 bases that match TRBD2. The specimen was naive CD4+ T cells sorted from blood. The sample's cell subset or site label is to be understood as: CD45RA+ positively selected. The encoded CDR3 is CASSQTSGSTDTQYF. The DNA sequence follows: TGTGCCAGCTCACAGACTAGCGGGAGCACAGATACGCAGTATTTT.